Each of the 7 T cell receptor beta chains below was sequenced from the same sample in a study of radiotherapy plus CTLA-4 blockade in lung cancer. TCRdb's table, derived via immunoSEQ multiplex PCR, lists solely in-frame clones and lacks some. This table holds tens of thousands of clones, more than 75% found once. The source was peripheral blood, collected from a patient treated with radiotherapy plus ipilimumab. The receptors shown here come from a human donor with non-small cell lung cancer that progressed on radiotherapy plus ipilimumab.

This chain links TRBV29-1 with TRBJ1-4; perhaps TRBD1 as D (5 bases). With 5 bases removed from V and 1 base from J, the gap between germline ends came to 11 bases. CDR1 is SQVTM, CDR2 ANQGSEA, per germline. The CDR3 is 14 amino acids. The DNA for the CDR3 is TGCAGCGTTATGGGGGGAGGAACTAATGAAAAACTGTTTTTT. It encodes CSVMGGGTNEKLFF.

Concerning this clone itself: This sample includes further DNA sequences coding for the same CDR3. This chain connects TRBV20-1 to TRBJ2-7; D gene ambiguous. The germline gives CDR1 DFQATT, CDR2 SNEGSKA (reference sequence). The CDR3 is 11 residues long. Trimming left V 0 bases short and J 6 bases short, with 6 bases between. Here the CDR3 DNA reads TGCAGTGCTAGAGATCCCCCCGAGCAGTACTTC. This encodes CSARDPPEQYF.

The chain couples TRBV19 to TRBJ2-7; TRBD1 is a possible D gene (6 bases). The germline V and J ends were trimmed by 4 bases and 6 bases, with 13 bases remaining between them. The CDR3 is made up of 13 amino acids. CDR1 is LNHDA, CDR2 SQIVND, per germline (reference sequence). The CDR3 DNA reads as TGTGCCAGTAGTAGGGGACACCGGACCGAGCAGTACTTC. Translated: CASSRGHRTEQYF.

The V gene is TRBV27, the J gene TRBJ1-5; no clear D. V was clipped by 0 bases and J by 7 bases, with 13 bases between them. Germline CDR1 is MNHEY and CDR2 is SMNVEV (reference sequence). The CDR3 spans 15 residues. CDR3 protein: CASSLSTIGSQPQHF. In nucleotides, the CDR3 is TGTGCCAGCAGTTTATCTACTATAGGGAGCCAGCCCCAGCATTTT.

This clone was observed a handful of times. The rearrangement links TRBV7-2 to TRBJ2-7; TRBD2 matches 13 bases. CDR3 length equals 17 residues. Trimming removed 1 base from V and 6 bases from J; junction bases left unmatched: 9. CDR1 and CDR2 (germline): SGHTA, FQGNSA. The CDR3 loop reads CASSLVELAGGPVEQYF. Written as DNA, the CDR3 is TGTGCCAGCAGCTTAGTGGAACTAGCGGGAGGGCCGGTCGAGCAGTACTTC.

The rearrangement links TRBV7-2 to TRBJ2-7; D might be TRBD2 (6 bases). V shed 8 bases and J shed 0 bases, with 8 bases lying between them. Germline CDR1 is SGHTA and CDR2 is FQGNSA. This CDR3 has 12 amino acids. This CDR3 is CASGRDSYEQYF. The CDR3 nucleotides read TGTGCCAGCGGGCGGGACTCCTACGAGCAGTACTTC.

This chain links TRBV7-3 with TRBJ2-1; 9 bases are a match to TRBD1. This CDR3 spans 14 amino acids. Germline V gives CDR1 SGHTA, CDR2 FQGTGA. V dropped 6 bases and J dropped 7; count of bases not matched to a gene: 7. This CDR3 reads CASSPFGTGNEQFF. CDR3 coding DNA: TGTGCCAGCAGTCCATTCGGGACAGGGAATGAGCAGTTCTTC.